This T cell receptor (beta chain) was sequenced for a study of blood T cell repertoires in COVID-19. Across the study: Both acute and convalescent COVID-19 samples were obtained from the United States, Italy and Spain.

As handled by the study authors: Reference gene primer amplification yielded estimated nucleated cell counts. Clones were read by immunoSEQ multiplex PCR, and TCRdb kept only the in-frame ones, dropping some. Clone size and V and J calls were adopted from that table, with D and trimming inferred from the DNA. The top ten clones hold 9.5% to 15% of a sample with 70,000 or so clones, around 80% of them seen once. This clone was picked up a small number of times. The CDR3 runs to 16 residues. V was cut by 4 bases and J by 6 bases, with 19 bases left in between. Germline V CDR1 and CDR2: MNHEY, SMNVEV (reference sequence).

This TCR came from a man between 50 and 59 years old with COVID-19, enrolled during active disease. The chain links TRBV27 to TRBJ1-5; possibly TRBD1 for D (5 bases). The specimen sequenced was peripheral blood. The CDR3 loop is CASSSLGGGRGQPQHF. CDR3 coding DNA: TGTGCCAGCAGTTCACTTGGGGGGGGGAGGGGTCAGCCCCAGCATTTT.